This T cell receptor (beta chain) was documented in a study of CD8 T cells in Susac syndrome. An input of roughly 0.5 to 1 ug of RNA was subjected to reverse transcription using random hexamers. TCRdb used MiXCR to reprocess the immunoSEQ multiplex PCR reads, holding one entry per CDR3 protein. Of about 150,000 distinct CDR3 sequences listed, around 96% were seen once; the top ten hold 0.21%. The specimen was CD8+ T cells from PBMCs. The origin of this receptor is a human donor with multiple sclerosis.

This CDR3 is CASSLLGTSGGRAKNIQYF. The CDR3 region has the DNA TGTGCCAGCAGCCTTCTCGGGACTAGCGGGGGCCGAGCCAAAAACATTCAGTACTTC. This rearrangement joins TRBV3-1 to TRBJ2-4, with TRBD2 matching 14 bases. Germline V gene data show CDR1 as LGHDT and CDR2 as YNNKEL (reference sequence). This CDR3 has 19 amino acids. V trimming: 4 bases; J trimming: 0 bases; junction bases outside the gene matches: 8.